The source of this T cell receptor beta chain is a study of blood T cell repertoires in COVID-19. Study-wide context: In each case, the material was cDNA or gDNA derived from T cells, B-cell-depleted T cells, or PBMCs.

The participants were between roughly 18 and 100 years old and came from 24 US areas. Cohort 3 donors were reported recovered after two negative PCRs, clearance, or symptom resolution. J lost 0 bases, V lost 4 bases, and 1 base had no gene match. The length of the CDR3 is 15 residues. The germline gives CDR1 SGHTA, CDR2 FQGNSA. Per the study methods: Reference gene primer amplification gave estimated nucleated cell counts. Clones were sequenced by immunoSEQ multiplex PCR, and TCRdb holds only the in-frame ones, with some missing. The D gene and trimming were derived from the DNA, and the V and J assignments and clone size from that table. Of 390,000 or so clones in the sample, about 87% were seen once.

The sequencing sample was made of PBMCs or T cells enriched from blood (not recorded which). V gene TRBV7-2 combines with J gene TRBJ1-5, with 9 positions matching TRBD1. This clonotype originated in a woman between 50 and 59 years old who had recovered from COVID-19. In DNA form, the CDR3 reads TGTGCCAGCAGCTCGGACAGGGGTAGCAATCAGCCCCAGCATTTT. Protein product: CASSSDRGSNQPQHF.